The 9 T cell receptor beta chains below were found in one sample sequenced in a study of blood T cells in healthy people across ages. Next came a second PCR, run for 7 to 11 cycles, which used a sample-barcoded 5' primer along with a J-beta primer mix. TCRdb itself ran the 5' RACE reads through MiXCR, one entry per CDR3 protein. The table records about 780,000 distinct CDR3 sequences, 25% to 30% of them present only once. The data also belong to a second study, concerning T cells of mothers and their children.

The sample was blood. The receptors were gathered from a boy aged 5-17 years in good health.

The chain recombines TRBV6-1 with TRBJ1-1; 8 nucleotides line up with TRBD1. The CDR3 extends over 17 amino acids. The V segment lost 5 bases and the J segment 3 bases; nucleotides outside the gene matches: 14. Looked up from germline, CDR1 is MNHNS and CDR2 is SASEGT. The CDR3 sequence is CASSPSILRGPYTEAFF. CDR3 DNA: TGTGCCAGCAGTCCATCAATCCTCAGGGGGCCATACACTGAAGCTTTCTTT.

In its sample, this clonotype was seen a few times. The chain carries TRBV5-1 and TRBJ2-2; 8 bases agree with TRBD2. CDR1 and CDR2 (germline): SGHRS, YFSETQ. J gave up 4 bases and V 0 bases, and 5 bases lay outside the gene matches. This CDR3 comprises 16 residues. CDR3 sequence reads: CASSLAIAGRTGELFF. CDR3 bases: TGCGCCAGCAGCTTGGCCATAGCGGGGCGCACCGGGGAGCTGTTTTTT.

The J gene is TRBJ2-2, the V gene TRBV20-1, with 10 nucleotides matching TRBD2. The CDR3 is made up of 16 amino acids. The junction had 7 bases not matched to a gene; V was cut back by 0 bases and J by 6 bases. In germline, CDR1 is DFQATT, CDR2 SNEGSKA (reference sequence). The chain's CDR3 is CSARETSGIRSGELFF. In DNA, the CDR3 is TGCAGTGCTAGAGAAACTAGCGGGATAAGGTCCGGGGAGCTGTTTTTT.

This clonotype appeared a few times. The rearrangement links TRBV13 to TRBJ2-1; D is unresolved. The J call is in doubt because the DNA end fits TRBJ2-7 better. CDR3 length equals 12 residues. Germline V gene data show CDR1 as PRHDT and CDR2 as FYEKMQ (reference sequence). The CDR3 DNA reads as TGTGCCAGCAGCTCAATACCCCACGAGCAGTACTTC. Protein product: CASSSIPHEQYF.

The CDR3 sequence: CASSVEGCGYGYWSNQPQHF. DNA for the CDR3: TGTGCCAGCAGCGTAGAAGGATGCGGGTATGGGTATTGGAGCAATCAGCCCCAGCATTTT. The chain recombines TRBV9 with TRBJ1-5; D remains ambiguous. From germline, CDR1 is SGDLS and CDR2 YYNGEE. Trimming cost V 0 bases and J 1 base, with 23 bases left between them. This CDR3 has 20 residues.

DNA of the CDR3: TGTGCCTGGAGTTTGGGCCCCGGCCAAGAGACCCAGTACTTC. Translating it yields CAWSLGPGQETQYF. The chain links TRBV30 to TRBJ2-5; D is ambiguous. Germline-derived CDR1 and CDR2 are GTSNPN and SVGIG (reference sequence). V dropped 2 bases and J dropped 1 base, with 11 bases sitting between them. CDR3 length equals 14 residues.

The rearrangement links TRBV27 to TRBJ1-2; D ambiguous. CDR1 is MNHEY and CDR2 is SMNVEV in the germline V gene (reference sequence). V was shortened by 5 bases and J by 5 bases, with 18 bases between the two germline ends. The CDR3 extends over 15 amino acids. Written as DNA, the CDR3 is TGTGCCAGCAGTAGCTCGGACCGAGACCCGTATGGCTACACCTTC. Translated, it gives CASSSSDRDPYGYTF.

The gene calls are TRBV4-2 and TRBJ2-7; TRBD2 aligns across 10 bases. The CDR3 loop spans 17 amino acids. V dropped 0 bases and J dropped 7; count of bases not matched to a gene: 12. Germline CDR1 reads LGHNA; CDR2 reads YNFKEQ. Here the CDR3 reads CASSQDLAGANLREQYF. CDR3 coding DNA: TGTGCCAGCAGCCAAGATCTAGCGGGGGCCAACCTGCGTGAGCAGTACTTC.

This clonotype has just a few counts. V and J are TRBV29-1 and TRBJ1-5, with unresolved D. V was pared by 6 bases and J by 9 bases, with 15 bases between. This CDR3 comprises 12 residues. CDR1 is SQVTM, CDR2 ANQGSEA, per germline. The CDR3 coding sequence is TGCAGCGTCGGCGACCCCCTGGGGCCCCAGCATTTT. Protein sequence: CSVGDPLGPQHF.